This T cell receptor (beta chain) was found in a study of cytomegalovirus exposure and HLA in healthy donors. Background on the study: In an early release, HLA-typed donors contributed roughly 85 million unique TCR sequences. Most donors, 70% to 85% of 398 genotyped, fell in the Caucasian-associated ancestry cluster. Points from the study as a whole: High specificity and sensitivity for cytomegalovirus status were reported for the classifier. Excluded were some V segments that proved indistinguishable, including TRBV6-2 and TRBV6-3.

The CDR3 spans 16 residues. Germline CDR1 LGHNA, CDR2 YSLEER. Trimming left V 0 bases short and J 4 bases short, with 15 bases between. Primers for the PCR totalled 60 Vbeta and 13 Jbeta. The method was immunoSEQ multiplex PCR; TCRdb's version includes in-frame clones alone and lacks a portion of them. The sample gives about 160,000 clones, about 80% of which show up once; about 0.91% is in the top ten. Details on this clone: Its target is not known.

This sequence originates from a woman in her forties or fifties in good health and CMV-seropositive. The sample comprised PBMCs. V gene TRBV4-3 combines with J gene TRBJ1-2, with a possible D match to TRBD1 (5 bases). The CDR3 coding sequence is TGCGCCAGCAGCCAAGAGTATAAGGGGTCGGTCTATGGCTACACCTTC. Protein: CASSQEYKGSVYGYTF.